These T cell receptor beta chains were read from a single sample in a study of blood T cells in healthy people across ages. MiXCR was run by TCRdb on the 5' RACE reads, yielding one entry per CDR3 protein. Here the sample spans around 620,000 distinct CDR3 sequences, 27% being singletons. Source material: blood. These receptor sequences come from a woman in her 70s in good health. The CDR3 runs from the conserved cysteine through the conserved F or W. Each record gives: V gene, J gene, CDR3 protein.

v_call: TRBV11-2
j_call: TRBJ1-6
cdr3_aa: CASSLSGLGPLHF

v_call: TRBV20-1
j_call: TRBJ2-1
cdr3_aa: CSALKGVSYEQFF

v_call: TRBV6-4
j_call: TRBJ1-6
cdr3_aa: CASSDRVRNSPLHF

v_call: TRBV14
j_call: TRBJ2-5
cdr3_aa: CASSWNSSPYQETQYF

v_call: TRBV5-6
j_call: TRBJ2-4
cdr3_aa: CASSRPGTRPVGKNIQYF

v_call: TRBV28
j_call: TRBJ2-2
cdr3_aa: CASSEASVGTGELFF

v_call: TRBV3-1
j_call: TRBJ2-3
cdr3_aa: CASSQDGLAGISSTDTQYF

v_call: TRBV6-5
j_call: TRBJ2-5
cdr3_aa: CASSYVGDKVTQYF

v_call: TRBV6-1
j_call: TRBJ2-5
cdr3_aa: CASSVPTSMETQYF

v_call: TRBV5-1
j_call: TRBJ2-3
cdr3_aa: CASSLGPGLSGGFTDTQYF

v_call: TRBV20-1
j_call: TRBJ1-1
cdr3_aa: CSPKKDMNTEAFF

v_call: TRBV30
j_call: TRBJ1-2
cdr3_aa: CAWSWQGGGYTF

v_call: TRBV7-9
j_call: TRBJ1-2
cdr3_aa: CASSSIQGNSYGYTF

v_call: TRBV7-3
j_call: -
cdr3_aa: CASSSGGAYEQFF

v_call: TRBV6-5
j_call: TRBJ2-3
cdr3_aa: CASSYGRGLAGEDTQYF

v_call: TRBV28
j_call: TRBJ1-4
cdr3_aa: CASRTGLREKLFF

v_call: TRBV7-2
j_call: TRBJ2-3
cdr3_aa: CASSLGLGAPSDTQYF

v_call: TRBV20-1
j_call: TRBJ1-4
cdr3_aa: CSASVYQNEKLFF

v_call: TRBV3-1
j_call: TRBJ1-6
cdr3_aa: CAGSLGTANSPLHF

v_call: TRBV11-2
j_call: TRBJ2-3
cdr3_aa: CASSILGLAAPRGNTDTQYF

v_call: TRBV4-3
j_call: TRBJ1-5
cdr3_aa: CARSQDGRENQPQHF

v_call: TRBV6-1
j_call: TRBJ2-5
cdr3_aa: CASALTSGGETQYF

v_call: TRBV12-3/TRBV12-4
j_call: TRBJ1-5
cdr3_aa: CASSLGWGDRAQPQHF

v_call: TRBV11-3
j_call: TRBJ2-1
cdr3_aa: CASSLGATSGGNEQFF

v_call: TRBV7-9
j_call: TRBJ1-2
cdr3_aa: CASSLEQRLNGYTF

v_call: TRBV20-1
j_call: TRBJ2-1
cdr3_aa: CSASGGSSYNEQFF

v_call: TRBV7-6
j_call: TRBJ1-5
cdr3_aa: CASRRTGGEPQHF

v_call: TRBV3-1
j_call: TRBJ2-7
cdr3_aa: CASSQGGTSREQYF

v_call: TRBV7-9
j_call: TRBJ1-4
cdr3_aa: CASSQGDRNEKLFF

v_call: TRBV2
j_call: TRBJ1-4
cdr3_aa: CAGSGETANEKPFF

v_call: TRBV5-1
j_call: TRBJ2-7
cdr3_aa: CASIPGHEQYF

v_call: TRBV12-3/TRBV12-4
j_call: TRBJ1-1
cdr3_aa: CASSFPGSRSNTEAFF

v_call: TRBV5-6
j_call: TRBJ2-5
cdr3_aa: CASSLGHRYQETQYF

v_call: TRBV5-1
j_call: TRBJ1-5
cdr3_aa: CASSFQGLSNQPQHF

v_call: TRBV2
j_call: TRBJ1-3
cdr3_aa: CASKRDRGPYGNTIYF

v_call: TRBV18
j_call: TRBJ2-3
cdr3_aa: CASSTVGRDTQYF

v_call: TRBV7-2
j_call: TRBJ1-2
cdr3_aa: CASSPTARNYGYTF

v_call: TRBV12-5
j_call: TRBJ1-2
cdr3_aa: CASGLVHGFIYGYTF

v_call: TRBV2
j_call: TRBJ2-1
cdr3_aa: CASRNRQGISYNEQFF

v_call: TRBV5-5
j_call: TRBJ2-5
cdr3_aa: CASSLVDGGTQYF

v_call: TRBV7-8
j_call: TRBJ2-7
cdr3_aa: CASSLAGTSGAGKQYF

v_call: TRBV11-2
j_call: TRBJ1-4
cdr3_aa: CASSLAVSEKLFF

v_call: TRBV3-1
j_call: TRBJ1-5
cdr3_aa: CASSRTFVQPQHF

v_call: TRBV7-9
j_call: TRBJ1-2
cdr3_aa: CASSSTGARKGYTF

v_call: TRBV7-9
j_call: TRBJ2-1
cdr3_aa: CASSLVLAGGPSLDKQFF

v_call: TRBV5-1
j_call: TRBJ2-3
cdr3_aa: CASSLGSGLFTDTQYF

v_call: TRBV7-9
j_call: TRBJ2-7
cdr3_aa: CASTDSSYEQYF

v_call: TRBV5-1
j_call: TRBJ1-5
cdr3_aa: CASSLGTLGVQPQHF

v_call: TRBV12-5
j_call: TRBJ1-4
cdr3_aa: CASGSQGHYEKLFF